This T cell receptor beta chain emerged from a study of blood T cell repertoires in COVID-19 (dated by TCRdb to 2018 to 2020). Background on the whole study: Samples from collaborators originated in the United States, Italy and Spain and spanned both the acute and convalescent phases of COVID-19. The material from the prospective study consisted of cDNA or gDNA derived from T cells, B-cell-depleted T cells, or PBMCs. The dataset comprised deeply sampled blood TCRbeta repertoires from subjects exposed to, actively infected with, or recovered from COVID-19. The repertoires were released in a freely available public database meant as a resource for research on the immune response to SARS-CoV-2. Samples were obtained from the ongoing ImmuneRACE study (first 160 participants) and from over 1,000 subjects provided by 6 global collaborators. A de-identified subject ID, COVID-19 status, age in years and sex were almost always included in the sample metadata. Where available, HLA class I and class II types were taken from metadata supplied by the sample provider and were not determined by assay-based typing. What the study reported, not specific to this receptor: How much clinical and demographic metadata was included differed by source and by participant, and the metadata was provided uncurated.

V and J are trimmed by 5 bases and 4 bases, and the gene matches miss 4 bases of the junction. The cysteine opens and the phenylalanine closes a CDR3 of 16 amino acids. The kept DNA is CDR3 alone, 48 bases in frame from the first base. CDR1 and CDR2 were assigned from the germline V gene as KGHDR and SFDVKD. TCRbeta CDR3 regions were amplified from genomic DNA using the immunoSEQ Assay, a bias-controlled multiplex PCR. The paper's processing steps were these. Within the assay, amplification of reference gene primers was used to estimate how many nucleated cells each sample contained. Sequence reads were collapsed and filtered to measure the absolute abundance of every unique TCRbeta CDR3 rearrangement. For each sample, productive Simpson clonality was calculated as the square root of Simpson's diversity index over productive rearrangements. TCRdb stores this immuneACCESS table with in-frame sequences only. Part of the clones is absent; in the studies checked, under half of the shortfall reflects unresolved V genes, and no reason is known for the rest. V, J and clone size derive from that table, while D and trimming were established from the DNA sequence. This sample gives about half a million clones in total; approximately 85% of them show up just once. The ten biggest clones cover approximately 2.9% of the sample.

As to this clone: There is no known antigen for this receptor. Base-call qualities are not available, and no considerably larger clone is one nucleotide away.

Each collaborating institution followed its own protocols to collect whole blood in K2EDTA tubes. For TCRbeta analysis, collaborator samples were shipped as frozen whole blood, as isolated PBMCs, or as DNA extracted from either sample type. Sequenced: peripheral blood. This TCR derives from a human donor in a cohort sampled during active COVID-19. The chain links TRBV24-1 with TRBJ2-1; 13 bases in the middle match TRBD2. The nucleotides are TGTGCCACCAGTGGCGGGACTAGCGGGGCATACAATGAGCAGTTCTTC. This encodes CATSGGTSGAYNEQFF.